This T cell receptor (beta chain) was profiled in a study of CD8 T cells in Susac syndrome (dated 2019 in TCRdb). Context from the whole study: Whether CD8+ T cell activation and differentiation in Susac syndrome was antigen driven was tested using repertoire sequencing. The study compared CD8+ T cell repertoire clonality among 11 to 12 healthy donors, 14 Susac syndrome patients and roughly 15 multiple sclerosis patients.

High-throughput TCR beta sequencing profiled peripheral blood CD8+ and CD4+ T cells from healthy donors, Susac syndrome patients and multiple sclerosis patients. The healthy donors served as controls matched for age and sex. CD8+ TEMRA cells were enriched by FACS, while bulk CD8+ and CD4+ T cells were purified by magnetic negative isolation. Blood was drawn into EDTA tubes, processed within 24 hours, and PBMCs were isolated by density gradient centrifugation. PBMCs intended for TCR sequencing were cryopreserved in liquid nitrogen and thawed later in a water bath at 37 degrees C. The sorted or isolated CD4+, CD8+ and CD8+ TEMRA cells reached a purity of at least 90%. Note on this clonotype: The antigen it recognizes is unknown. No base quality information exists; no much larger clone differs at one position.

V loses 6 bases at its end and J loses 7 bases; junction bases beyond the gene matches: 20. The germline V gene yields ENHRY for CDR1 and SYGVKD for CDR2. The CDR3, from cysteine to phenylalanine, totals 19 residues. CDR3 DNA only is kept here, 57 bases in frame from base 1. The investigation overall reported the following: The number of individuals in the TCR sequencing and HLA analysis was acknowledged as relatively small.

RNA was extracted using the RNeasy kit, and about 0.45 to 1 ug of the RNA was reverse transcribed with random hexamers. The immunoSEQ multiplex PCR assay, which covers 54 Vbeta and 13 Jbeta segments, was used to amplify TCR beta CDR3 regions. To correct PCR amplification bias, a synthetic template baseline was used for both primer optimization and computational correction. On the study's bioinformatics: Reads were annotated to V, D and J genes according to IMGT and were analyzed with immunoSEQ Analyzer, with only productive sequences retained. Clonality was computed as one minus Shannon entropy normalized by log2 of the number of productive unique sequences. For each patient and control, public and private clones were evaluated among the 100 most prevalent clones. A clone was defined as Susac-specific if it was absent from the healthy and MS cohorts, from approximately 980 published viral clones and from other ImmuneACCESS disease sequences. TCRdb trimmed public reads at Q25 via fastp, called clones via MiXCR and kept in-frame beta chains. Records with the same CDR3 protein are collapsed into one entry carrying the most frequent genes and DNA. None of the V and J calls come from the authors' own analysis; TCRdb made them. A total of roughly 50,000 distinct CDR3 sequences appear in this sample, 93% of them only once. The ten largest make up less than 0.65% of the sample.

The sequence was obtained from a human donor in good health. The specimen sequenced was CD8+ T cells from PBMCs. The V gene is TRBV10-3 and the J gene is TRBJ2-7; the central 14 bases match TRBD2. The DNA sequence is as follows: TGTGCCATCAGCACCGGGACTAGCGGGAGTAGGGCCGGGTCCTGGGAGCAGTACTTC. Its translation is CAISTGTSGSRAGSWEQYF.